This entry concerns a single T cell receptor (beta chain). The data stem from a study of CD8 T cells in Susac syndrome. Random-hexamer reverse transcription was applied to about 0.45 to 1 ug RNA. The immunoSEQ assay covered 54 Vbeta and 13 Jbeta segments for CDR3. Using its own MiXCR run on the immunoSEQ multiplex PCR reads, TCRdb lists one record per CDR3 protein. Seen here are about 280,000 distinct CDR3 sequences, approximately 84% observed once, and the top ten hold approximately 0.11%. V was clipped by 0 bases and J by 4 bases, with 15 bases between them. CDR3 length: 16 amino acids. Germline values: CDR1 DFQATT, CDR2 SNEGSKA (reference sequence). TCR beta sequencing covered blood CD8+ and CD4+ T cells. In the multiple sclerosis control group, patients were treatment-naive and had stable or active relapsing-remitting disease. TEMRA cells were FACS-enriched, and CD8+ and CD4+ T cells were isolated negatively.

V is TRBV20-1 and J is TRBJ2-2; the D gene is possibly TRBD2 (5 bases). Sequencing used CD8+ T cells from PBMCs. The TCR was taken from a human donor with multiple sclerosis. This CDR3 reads CSAREVLVSGTGELFF. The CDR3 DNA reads TGCAGTGCTAGAGAAGTACTAGTATCTGGCACCGGGGAGCTGTTTTTT.